One T cell receptor beta chain is described in this entry. These data come from a study of T cell responses to AZD1222 COVID-19 vaccine. Profiled with immunoSEQ multiplex PCR; TCRdb holds only in-frame clones, not every one. The table lists fewer than 150,000 clones, approximately 90% of them singletons, with about 6% in the top ten. The sequence derives from an adult who received the AZD1222 COVID-19 vaccine. The input for sequencing was peripheral blood, taken 28 days after the second AZD1222 dose.

DNA of the CDR3: TGTGCCGCCTCAGGGGGCTCTGGGGCCAACGTCCTGACTTTC. Amino acids: CAASGGSGANVLTF. V usage is TRBV24-1 and J usage is TRBJ2-6; 7 nucleotides agree with TRBD1. The CDR3 totals 14 residues. CDR1 is KGHDR, CDR2 SFDVKD, per germline. Trimming at V came to 12 bases and at J to 0 bases, leaving 4 bases not matched to a gene.